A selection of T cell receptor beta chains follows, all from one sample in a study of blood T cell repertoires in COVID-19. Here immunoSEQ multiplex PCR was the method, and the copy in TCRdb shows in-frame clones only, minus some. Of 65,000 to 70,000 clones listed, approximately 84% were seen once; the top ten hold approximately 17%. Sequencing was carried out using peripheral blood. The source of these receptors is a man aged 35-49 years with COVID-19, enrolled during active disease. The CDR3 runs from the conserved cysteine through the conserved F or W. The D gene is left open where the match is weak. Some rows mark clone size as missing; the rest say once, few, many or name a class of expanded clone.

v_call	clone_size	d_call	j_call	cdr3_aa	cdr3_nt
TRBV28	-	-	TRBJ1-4	CASSLQNWLFF	TGTGCCAGCAGTTTGCAAAACTGGCTGTTTTTT
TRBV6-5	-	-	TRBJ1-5	CASATQGMGQPQHF	TGTGCCAGCGCAACCCAGGGAATGGGACAGCCCCAGCATTTT
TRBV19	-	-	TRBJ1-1	CASSLGPQGSNTEAFF	TGTGCCAGTAGTCTCGGACCACAGGGTTCGAACACTGAAGCTTTCTTT
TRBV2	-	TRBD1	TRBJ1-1	CASNGEDRQATEAFF	TGTGCCAGCAATGGTGAGGACAGGCAGGCAACTGAAGCTTTCTTT
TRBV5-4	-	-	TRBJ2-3	CASSLDGTGNRRTDTQYF	TGTGCCAGCAGCTTGGATGGGACTGGAAACAGACGCACAGATACGCAGTATTTT
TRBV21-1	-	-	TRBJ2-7	CASSDQPAAGGGGQYF	TGTGCCAGCAGCGACCAACCAGCGGCAGGGGGTGGCGGGCAGTACTTC
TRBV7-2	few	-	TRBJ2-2	CASSLRGGRWGTGELFF	TGTGCCAGCAGCTTAAGGGGGGGCCGCTGGGGCACCGGGGAGCTGTTTTTT
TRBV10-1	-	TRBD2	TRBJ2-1	CASSRAPGLAGELYNEQFF	TGCGCCAGCAGCCGCGCTCCGGGACTAGCGGGAGAACTATACAATGAGCAGTTCTTC
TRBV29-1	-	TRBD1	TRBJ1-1	CSVRRQGITEAFF	TGCAGCGTTCGCAGACAGGGTATCACTGAAGCTTTCTTT
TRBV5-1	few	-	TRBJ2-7	CASSSDYWTTGTGKNYEQYF	TGCGCCAGCAGTTCCGACTATTGGACTACGGGGACCGGGAAGAACTACGAGCAGTACTTC
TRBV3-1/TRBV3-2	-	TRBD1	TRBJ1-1	CASSLKDRDTEAFF	TGTGCCAGCAGCTTAAAGGACAGGGATACTGAAGCTTTCTTT
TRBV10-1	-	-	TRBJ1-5	CASSEGQVHQPQHF	TGCGCCAGCAGTGAGGGTCAGGTCCATCAGCCCCAGCATTTT
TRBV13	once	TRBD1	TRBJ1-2	CASSPTGYYGYTF	TGTGCCAGCAGCCCGACAGGGTACTATGGCTACACCTTC
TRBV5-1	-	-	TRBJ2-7	CASRPDTHLSYEQYF	TGCGCCAGCCGCCCCGACACGCACCTCTCCTACGAGCAGTACTTC
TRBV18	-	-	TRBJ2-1	CASSPAVNEQFF	TGTGCCAGCTCACCAGCAGTGAATGAGCAGTTCTTC
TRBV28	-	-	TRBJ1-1	CASSLAGGVSTEAFF	TGTGCCAGCAGTTTAGCTGGGGGGGTAAGCACTGAAGCTTTCTTT
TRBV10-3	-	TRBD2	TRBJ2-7	CAISPGGLEEQYF	TGTGCCATCAGTCCGGGGGGGCTGGAGGAGCAGTACTTC
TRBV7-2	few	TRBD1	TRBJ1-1	CASSSQTGGTEAFF	TGTGCCAGCAGCTCACAGACAGGGGGCACTGAAGCTTTCTTT
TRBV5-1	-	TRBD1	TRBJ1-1	CASSPQGAEAFF	TGCGCCAGCAGCCCCCAGGGGGCTGAGGCTTTCTTT
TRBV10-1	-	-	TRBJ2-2	CASSEGSGVGAGELFF	TGCGCCAGCAGTGAAGGCTCCGGGGTGGGAGCCGGGGAGCTGTTTTTT
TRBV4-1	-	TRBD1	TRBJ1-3	CASSLSGQGALSSGNTIYF	TGCGCCAGCAGCCTTTCAGGACAGGGGGCCCTGAGCTCTGGAAACACCATATATTTT
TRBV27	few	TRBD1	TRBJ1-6	CASSLRPGTGNSPLHF	TGTGCCAGCAGTTTACGACCCGGGACAGGGAATTCACCCCTCCACTTT
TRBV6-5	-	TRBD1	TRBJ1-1	CASTGGQGAEAFF	TGTGCCAGCACCGGTGGACAGGGGGCTGAAGCTTTCTTT